One sample yielded the 7 T cell receptor beta chains listed below, sequenced in a study of CD4 T cell repertoires in COVID-19. TCRdb's copy holds only in-frame clones and misses some; the assay was immunoSEQ multiplex PCR. The sample yields fewer than 9,500 clones, around four fifths seen once. Sequencing was done directly on freshly isolated, uncultured memory T cells. The material was effector memory CD4+ T cells from blood, obtained before the COVID-19 pandemic. These receptors all come from a human donor who had COVID-19.

The V call is TRBV5-1, the J call TRBJ1-1; maybe TRBD1 (5 bases). V lost 4 bases, J lost 5 bases, and 15 bases lay in between. CDR3 length equals 14 residues. In germline, CDR1 is SGHRS, CDR2 YFSETQ. The CDR3 reads CASSPREVGTEAFF. DNA for the CDR3: TGCGCCAGCAGCCCCAGGGAGGTTGGGACTGAAGCTTTCTTT.

CDR3 sequence: CASSQALRTLNTEAFF. The CDR3 coding sequence is TGCGCCAGCAGCCAGGCTCTGCGGACACTGAACACTGAAGCTTTCTTT. The chain uses TRBV4-1 and TRBJ1-1; perhaps TRBD1 as D (5 bases). V gave up 3 bases and J gave up 0 bases, with 14 bases separating them. Germline CDR1 MGHRA, CDR2 YSYEKL. The CDR3 is made up of 16 amino acids.

J is TRBJ1-1 and V is TRBV14; maybe TRBD1 (6 bases). Per germline, CDR1 SGHDN and CDR2 FVKESK. Trimming took off 6 bases at V and 2 bases at J, with 19 bases between the two ends. The CDR3 contains 16 residues. The CDR3 bases are TGTGCCAGCAGTCCCATCCGAGACAGGTTTAACACTGAAGCTTTCTTT. Translated, it gives CASSPIRDRFNTEAFF.

By proportion, this clone is large. This rearrangement joins TRBV2 to TRBJ1-1; 8 bases match TRBD1. This CDR3 spans 14 amino acids. V lost 6 bases and J lost 1; bases outside the gene matches: 4. Germline-derived CDR1 and CDR2 are SNHLY and FYNNEI. The CDR3 protein is CASRRGQGNTEAFF. The CDR3 region has the DNA TGTGCCAGCAGACGCGGACAGGGGAACACTGAAGCTTTCTTT.

This clone was observed a few times. The chain joins TRBV5-1 to TRBJ2-1; 11 nucleotides line up with TRBD2. This CDR3 spans 14 amino acids. Per germline, CDR1 SGHRS and CDR2 YFSETQ. With 5 bases clipped from V and 5 bases from J, the junction kept 3 bases outside the gene matches. The CDR3 DNA follows: TGCGCCAGCAGGGGACTAGCGGATAACAATGAGCAGTTCTTC. Residues: CASRGLADNNEQFF.

This rearrangement joins TRBV11-1 to TRBJ1-2, with 7 bases that match TRBD1. Per the germline V gene, CDR1 is SGHAT and CDR2 is FQDESV (reference sequence). CDR3 length: 13 amino acids. V shed 5 bases, J shed 4 bases, and the junction held 4 bases outside the gene matches. The CDR3 sequence is CASSADRVYGYTF. CDR3 in DNA: TGTGCCAGCAGCGCCGACAGGGTCTATGGCTACACCTTC.

The chain is built from TRBV7-9 and TRBJ2-1; 10 bases are shared with TRBD2. Per germline, CDR1 SEHNR and CDR2 FQNEAQ (reference sequence). J gave up 8 bases and V 1 base, and 5 bases lay outside the gene matches. The CDR3 length is 15 residues. CDR3: CASSLGLAGVDEQFF. CDR3 nucleotide sequence: TGTGCCAGCAGCTTAGGCCTAGCGGGAGTCGATGAGCAGTTCTTC.